This TCR beta chain is from a study of control samples from healthy donors and cancer patients. This clone was detected a few times. TCRdb's table, derived via immunoSEQ multiplex PCR, lists solely in-frame clones and lacks some. The sample lists under 75,000 clones; approximately 90% were seen once. Trimming took off 4 bases at V and 4 bases at J, with 3 bases between the two ends. The CDR3 covers 11 residues. Per germline, CDR1 KGHDR and CDR2 SFDVKD. The sample comprised PBMCs. This receptor was taken from a woman in her 50s with colorectal cancer. The chain uses TRBV24-1 and TRBJ1-2; D not resolved. Here the CDR3 reads CATSEPYGYTF. CDR3 sequence (DNA): TGTGCCACCAGTGAACCCTATGGCTACACCTTC.